This T cell receptor beta chain was recovered during a study of cytomegalovirus exposure and HLA in healthy donors. Whole-study results and caveats: Some V segments, TRBV6-2 and TRBV6-3 among them, were indistinguishable and were therefore excluded. Rare TCR sequences dominated, though some public TCRs recurred in many donors.

The CDR3 is 16 amino acids. Trimming stripped 5 bases from V and 6 bases from J, with 17 bases between. Germline V gene data show CDR1 as MDHEN and CDR2 as SYDVKM. The PCR ran on 60 Vbeta and 13 Jbeta primers. Libraries were prepared by immunoSEQ multiplex PCR; TCRdb keeps only in-frame clonotypes and omits some of them. The profile shows roughly 180,000 clones, around three quarters of them singletons. About this clone: Its cognate antigen is unknown.

The receptor comes from a woman in her 30s in good health and CMV-seropositive. J is TRBJ2-6 and V is TRBV28; D gene unclear. Sample: PBMCs. CDR3 sequence: CASSLTPIEQANVLTF. The CDR3, as DNA: TGTGCCAGCAGTCTTACCCCGATCGAACAGGCCAACGTCCTGACTTTC. The full variable domain, its missing parts supplied by reference TRBV28 and TRBJ2-6, is DVKVTQSSRYLVKRTGEKVFLECVQDMDHENMFWYRQDPGLGLRLIYFSYDVKMKEKGDIPEGYSVSREKKERFSLILESASTNQTSMYLCASSLTPIEQANVLTFGAGSRLTVL.